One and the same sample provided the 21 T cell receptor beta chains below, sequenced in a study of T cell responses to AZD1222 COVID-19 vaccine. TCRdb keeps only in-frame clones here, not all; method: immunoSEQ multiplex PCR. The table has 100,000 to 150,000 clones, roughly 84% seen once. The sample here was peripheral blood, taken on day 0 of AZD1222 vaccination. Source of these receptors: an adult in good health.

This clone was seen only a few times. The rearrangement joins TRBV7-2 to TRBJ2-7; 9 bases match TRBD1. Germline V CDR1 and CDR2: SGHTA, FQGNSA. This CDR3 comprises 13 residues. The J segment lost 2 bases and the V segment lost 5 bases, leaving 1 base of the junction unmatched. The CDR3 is CASSRTGAYEQYF. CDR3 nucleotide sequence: TGTGCCAGCAGCCGGACAGGGGCCTACGAGCAGTACTTC.

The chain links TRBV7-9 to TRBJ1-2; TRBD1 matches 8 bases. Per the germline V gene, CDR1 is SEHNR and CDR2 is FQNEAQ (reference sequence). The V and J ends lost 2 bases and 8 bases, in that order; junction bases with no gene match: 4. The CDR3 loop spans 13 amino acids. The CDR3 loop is CASSLQGARGYTF. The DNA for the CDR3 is TGTGCCAGCAGCTTACAGGGGGCGCGCGGCTACACCTTC.

CDR3 nucleotide sequence: TGTGCCAGCAGTTTAAAAGGACTAGCGGGGGATGACAATGAGCAGTTCTTC. Translated, it gives CASSLKGLAGDDNEQFF. This chain connects TRBV27 to TRBJ2-1; 13 positions match TRBD2. Germline lookup yields CDR1 MNHEY and CDR2 SMNVEV (reference sequence). The CDR3 consists of 17 residues. V was pared by 2 bases and J by 5 bases, with 6 bases of the junction left unmatched.

CDR3 residues: CASSPLRTGMENIQYF. CDR3 sequence (DNA): TGTGCCAGCAGTCCGCTCCGGACAGGGATGGAAAACATTCAGTACTTC. The chain has TRBV27 and TRBJ2-4, with TRBD1 identical over 8 bases. CDR1 and CDR2 (germline): MNHEY, SMNVEV (reference sequence). Trimming took 5 bases from V and 5 from J; bases not matched to a gene: 11. This CDR3 comprises 16 residues.

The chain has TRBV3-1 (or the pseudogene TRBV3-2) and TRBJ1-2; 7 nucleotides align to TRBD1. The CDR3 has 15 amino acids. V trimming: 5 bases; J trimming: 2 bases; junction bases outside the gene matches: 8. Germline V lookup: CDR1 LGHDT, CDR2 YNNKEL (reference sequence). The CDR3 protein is CASSGLTGPNYGYTF. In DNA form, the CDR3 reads TGTGCCAGCAGCGGTCTGACAGGGCCCAACTATGGCTACACCTTC.

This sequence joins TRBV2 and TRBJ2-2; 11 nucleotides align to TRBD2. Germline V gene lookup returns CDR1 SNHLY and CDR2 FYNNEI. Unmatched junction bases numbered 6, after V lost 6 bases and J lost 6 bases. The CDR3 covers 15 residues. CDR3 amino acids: CASRGTSGRAGELFF. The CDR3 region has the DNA TGTGCCAGCAGAGGGACTAGCGGTAGGGCCGGGGAGCTGTTTTTT.

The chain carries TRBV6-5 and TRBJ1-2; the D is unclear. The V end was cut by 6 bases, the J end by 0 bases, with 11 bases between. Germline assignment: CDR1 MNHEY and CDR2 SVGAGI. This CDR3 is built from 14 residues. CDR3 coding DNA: TGTGCCAGCAGGACCGACCCCTCTAACTATGGCTACACCTTC. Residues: CASRTDPSNYGYTF.

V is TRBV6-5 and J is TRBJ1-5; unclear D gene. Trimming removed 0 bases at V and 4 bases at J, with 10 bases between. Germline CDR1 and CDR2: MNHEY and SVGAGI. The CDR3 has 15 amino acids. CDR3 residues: CASSYSRQVNQPQHF. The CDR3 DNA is TGTGCCAGCAGTTACTCGAGGCAGGTTAATCAGCCCCAGCATTTT.

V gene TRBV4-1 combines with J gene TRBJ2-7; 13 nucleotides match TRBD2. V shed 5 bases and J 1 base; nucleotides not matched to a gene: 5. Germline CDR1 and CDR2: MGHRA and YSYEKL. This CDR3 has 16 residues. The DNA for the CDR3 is TGCGCCAGCAGCTTAAGGACTAGCGGGGGTTCCTACGAGCAGTACTTC. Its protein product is CASSLRTSGGSYEQYF.

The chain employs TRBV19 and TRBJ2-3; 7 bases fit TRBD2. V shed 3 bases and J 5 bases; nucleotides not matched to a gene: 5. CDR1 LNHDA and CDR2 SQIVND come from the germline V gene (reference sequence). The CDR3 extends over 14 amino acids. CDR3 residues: CASSISGEGDTQYF. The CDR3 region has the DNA TGTGCCAGTAGTATCTCGGGGGAGGGAGATACGCAGTATTTT.

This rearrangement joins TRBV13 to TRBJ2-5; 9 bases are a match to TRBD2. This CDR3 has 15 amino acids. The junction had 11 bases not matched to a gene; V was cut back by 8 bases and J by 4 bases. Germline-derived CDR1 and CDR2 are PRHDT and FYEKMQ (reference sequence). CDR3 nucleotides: TGTGCCAGCGCTCTGGGCGGGGGGGCTCGAGAGACCCAGTACTTC. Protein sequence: CASALGGGARETQYF.

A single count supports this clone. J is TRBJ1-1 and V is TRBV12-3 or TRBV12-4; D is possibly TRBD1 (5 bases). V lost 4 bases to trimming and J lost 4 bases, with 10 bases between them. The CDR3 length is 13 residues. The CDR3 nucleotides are TGTGCCAGCAGTTCTACGGGGGGCACTGAAGCTTTCTTT. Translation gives CASSSTGGTEAFF.

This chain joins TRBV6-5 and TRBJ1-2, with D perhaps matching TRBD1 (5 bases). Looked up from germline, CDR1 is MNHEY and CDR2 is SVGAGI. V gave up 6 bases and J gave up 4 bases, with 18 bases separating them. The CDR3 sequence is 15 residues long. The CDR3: CASRGVLGSFYGYTF. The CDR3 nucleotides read TGTGCCAGCAGGGGGGTGTTAGGATCATTCTATGGCTACACCTTC.

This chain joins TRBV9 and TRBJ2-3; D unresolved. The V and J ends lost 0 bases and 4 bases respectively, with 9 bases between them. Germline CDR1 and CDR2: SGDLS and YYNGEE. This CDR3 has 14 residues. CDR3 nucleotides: TGTGCCAGCAGCGTAGGGCAGGCCCCAGATACGCAGTATTTT. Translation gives CASSVGQAPDTQYF. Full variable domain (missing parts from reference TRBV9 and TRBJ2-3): DSGVTQTPKHLITATGQRVTLRCSPRSGDLSVYWYQQSLDQGLQFLIQYYNGEERAKGNILERFSAQQFPDLHSELNLSSLELGDSALYFCASSVGQAPDTQYFGPGTRLTVL.

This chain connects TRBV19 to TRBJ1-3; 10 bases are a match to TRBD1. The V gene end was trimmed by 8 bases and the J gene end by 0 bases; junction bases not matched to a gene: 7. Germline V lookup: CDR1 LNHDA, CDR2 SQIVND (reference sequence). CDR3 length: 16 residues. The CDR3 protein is CASYDRGRLSGNTIYF. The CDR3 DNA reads TGTGCCAGTTACGACAGGGGGCGCCTCTCTGGAAACACCATATATTTT.

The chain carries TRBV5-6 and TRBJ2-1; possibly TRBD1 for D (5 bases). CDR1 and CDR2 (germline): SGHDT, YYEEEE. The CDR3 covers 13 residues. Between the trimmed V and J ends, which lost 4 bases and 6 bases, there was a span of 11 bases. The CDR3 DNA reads TGTGCCAGCAGCCCTGGACATCCCAATGAGCAGTTCTTC. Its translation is CASSPGHPNEQFF. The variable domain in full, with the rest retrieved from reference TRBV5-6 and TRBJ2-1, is DAGVTQSPTHLIKTRGQQVTLRCSPKSGHDTVSWYQQALGQGPQFIFQYYEEEERQRGNFPDRFSGHQFPNYSSELNVNALLLGDSALYLCASSPGHPNEQFFGPGTRLTVL.

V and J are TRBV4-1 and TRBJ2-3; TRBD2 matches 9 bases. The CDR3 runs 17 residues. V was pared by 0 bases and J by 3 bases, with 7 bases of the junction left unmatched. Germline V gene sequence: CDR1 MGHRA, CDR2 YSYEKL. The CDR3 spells CASSQDRAGGPTDTQYF. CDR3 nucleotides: TGCGCCAGCAGCCAAGATAGGGCGGGGGGGCCTACAGATACGCAGTATTTT.

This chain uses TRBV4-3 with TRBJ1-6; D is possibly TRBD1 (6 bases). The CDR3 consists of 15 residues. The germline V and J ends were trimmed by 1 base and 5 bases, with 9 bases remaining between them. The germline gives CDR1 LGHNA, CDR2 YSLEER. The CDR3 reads CASSQGQGNNSPLHF. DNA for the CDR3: TGCGCCAGCAGCCAAGGGCAGGGGAATAATTCACCCCTCCACTTT.

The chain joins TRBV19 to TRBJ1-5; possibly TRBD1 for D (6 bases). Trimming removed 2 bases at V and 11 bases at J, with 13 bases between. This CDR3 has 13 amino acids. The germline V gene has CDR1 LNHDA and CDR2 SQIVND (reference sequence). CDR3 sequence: CASSITVEGAQHF. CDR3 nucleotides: TGTGCCAGTAGTATAACGGTCGAGGGGGCCCAGCATTTT.

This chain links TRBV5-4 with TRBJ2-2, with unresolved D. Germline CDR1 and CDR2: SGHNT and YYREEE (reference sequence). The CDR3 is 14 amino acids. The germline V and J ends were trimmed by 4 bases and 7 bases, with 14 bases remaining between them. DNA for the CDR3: TGTGCCAGCAGCGTTTCAATGGCCGGCGGGGAGCTGTTTTTT. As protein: CASSVSMAGGELFF.

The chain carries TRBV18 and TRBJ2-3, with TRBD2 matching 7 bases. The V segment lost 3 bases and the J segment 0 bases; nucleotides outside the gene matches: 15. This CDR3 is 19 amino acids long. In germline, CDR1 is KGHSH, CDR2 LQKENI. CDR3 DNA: TGTGCCAGCTCACCCCCGCTAGCGGAATTCACCCCTAGCACAGATACGCAGTATTTT. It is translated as CASSPPLAEFTPSTDTQYF. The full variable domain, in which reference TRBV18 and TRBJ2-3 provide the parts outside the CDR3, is NAGVMQNPRHLVRRRGQEARLRCSPMKGHSHVYWYRQLPEEGLKFMVYLQKENIIDESGMPKERFSAEFPKEGPSILRIQQVVRGDSAAYFCASSPPLAEFTPSTDTQYFGPGTRLTVL.